This is a list of T cell receptor beta chains from one sample in a study of a mutant IDH1 vaccine in newly diagnosed glioma. TCRdb keeps only in-frame clones here, not all; method: immunoSEQ multiplex PCR. The sample lists about 59,000 clones; 80% to 95% were seen once. This specimen consisted of PBMCs, obtained from a glioma patient treated with radiotherapy, temozolomide or both. These receptor sequences come from a man over 45 with glioma. The CDR3 runs from the conserved cysteine through the conserved F or W. The D gene is left open where the match is weak. A row's size may be missing; if present it is once, few, many or a size class.

>-|-|TRBV10-3|TRBJ1-2
CAISESLGQAYTF
TGTGCCATCAGTGAGTCGCTGGGGCAGGCCTACACCTTC
>-|-|TRBV7-2|TRBJ2-2
CASSLQPEFGELFF
TGTGCCAGCAGCTTACAGCCAGAGTTCGGGGAGCTGTTTTTT
>TRBD1|-|TRBV28|TRBJ1-6
CASRILGTATNSPLHF
TGTGCCAGCAGGATCCTTGGGACAGCGACTAATTCACCCCTCCACTTT
>TRBD1|-|TRBV29-1|TRBJ2-5
CSFTGGEETQYF
TGCAGCTTTACAGGGGGCGAAGAGACCCAGTACTTC
>-|-|TRBV7-2|TRBJ1-1
CASSLTQGTEAFF
TGTGCCAGCAGCTTGACTCAGGGGACTGAAGCTTTCTTT
>-|few|TRBV7-9|TRBJ2-1
CASSLAGQFF
TGTGCCAGCAGCTTAGCGGGGCAGTTCTTC
>-|-|TRBV27|TRBJ2-5
CASSVLGGGEETQYF
TGTGCCAGCAGTGTGTTGGGAGGGGGGGAAGAGACCCAGTACTTC
>-|-|TRBV6-1|TRBJ1-5
CASMRDTNQPQHF
TGTGCCAGCATGCGAGACACCAATCAGCCCCAGCATTTT
>-|once|TRBV27|TRBJ2-7
CASSLSGQGAEQYF
TGTGCCAGCAGTTTATCAGGGCAGGGAGCCGAGCAGTACTTC
>-|-|TRBV6-1|TRBJ2-2
CASSDGVVGELFF
TGTGCCAGCAGTGATGGGGTTGTCGGGGAGCTGTTTTTT
>TRBD1|-|TRBV18|TRBJ1-4
CASSRDRPNENLFF
TGTGCCAGCTCACGGGACAGGCCTAATGAAAACCTGTTTTTT
>TRBD1|once|TRBV5-4|TRBJ1-2
CASSFRTGDYGYTF
TGTGCCAGCAGCTTCCGGACAGGCGACTATGGCTACACCTTC
>-|-|TRBV6-5|TRBJ2-3
CASSFSGGSTDTQYF
TGTGCCAGCAGTTTCTCCGGCGGAAGCACAGATACGCAGTATTTT
>-|-|TRBV6-5|TRBJ1-5
CASGRNSNQPQHF
TGTGCCAGCGGGAGGAATAGCAATCAGCCCCAGCATTTT
>-|-|TRBV18|TRBJ2-3
CASSPQWAKLDTQYF
TGTGCCAGCTCACCACAGTGGGCCAAGCTGGATACGCAGTATTTT
>-|-|TRBV4-1|TRBJ1-2
CASSQDQGVGYGYTF
TGCGCCAGCAGCCAAGATCAGGGAGTGGGCTATGGCTACACCTTC
>TRBD2|-|TRBV9|TRBJ2-7
CASSAGTSSYEQYF
TGTGCCAGCAGCGCGGGGACTAGCAGCTACGAGCAGTACTTC
>-|-|TRBV7-7|TRBJ2-2
CASSLIAGRSGELFF
TGTGCTAGCAGCTTAATCGCAGGACGGTCCGGGGAGCTGTTTTTT
>-|-|TRBV6-5|TRBJ2-3
CASSYSSPITDTQYF
TGTGCCAGCAGTTACTCGTCTCCCATAACAGATACGCAGTATTTT
>-|-|TRBV14|TRBJ1-6
CASSLGTANSPLHF
TGTGCCAGCAGCCTCGGGACCGCGAATTCACCCCTCCACTTT
>-|-|TRBV7-2|TRBJ2-1
CASSTLGYNEQFF
TGTGCCAGCAGCACCCTGGGGTACAATGAGCAGTTCTTC
>TRBD1|-|TRBV4-1|TRBJ2-7
CASSQVEKQGNEQYF
TGCGCCAGCAGCCAAGTTGAAAAACAGGGGAACGAGCAGTACTTC
>-|-|TRBV10-3|TRBJ2-7
CAISEPERVGGRLYEQYF
TGTGCCATCAGTGAGCCCGAGCGGGTCGGGGGCCGCCTCTACGAGCAGTACTTC
>TRBD1|-|TRBV11-2|TRBJ2-7
CASSLGHRGLSYEQYF
TGTGCCAGCAGCTTAGGGCACAGGGGGCTTTCCTACGAGCAGTACTTC
>TRBD1|-|TRBV27|TRBJ1-1
CASSGASRDRKAFF
TGTGCCAGCAGTGGGGCTTCCCGGGACAGAAAAGCTTTCTTT
>-|-|TRBV19|TRBJ1-5
CASSIVTGKQPQHF
TGTGCCAGTAGTATAGTAACAGGGAAGCAGCCCCAGCATTTT
>TRBD2|-|TRBV28|TRBJ2-1
CASRSGGRNEQFF
TGTGCCAGCCGAAGCGGGGGTAGGAATGAGCAGTTCTTC
>-|-|TRBV2|TRBJ2-4
CASSRTGTPNIQYF
TGTGCCAGCAGTAGAACAGGGACTCCAAACATTCAGTACTTC
>-|-|TRBV19|TRBJ1-2
CASSIAGYGYTF
TGTGCCAGTAGTATAGCTGGATATGGCTACACCTTC
>-|-|TRBV28|TRBJ1-5
CASSQVGVGSQPQHF
TGTGCCAGCAGTCAGGTGGGGGTAGGAAGTCAGCCCCAGCATTTT
>-|-|TRBV10-3|TRBJ2-7
CAISEPGHEQYF
TGTGCCATCAGTGAGCCGGGCCACGAGCAGTACTTC
>-|-|TRBV10-1|TRBJ1-1
CASSESGRGNTEAFF
TGCGCCAGCAGTGAGTCGGGCAGGGGGAACACTGAAGCTTTCTTT
>-|-|TRBV5-1|TRBJ1-4
CASSPDLRWKEKLFF
TGCGCCAGCAGCCCCGACCTCCGGTGGAAGGAAAAACTGTTTTTT
>TRBD1|-|TRBV4-1|TRBJ2-7
CASSRNPAQGASSYEQYF
TGCGCCAGCAGCCGGAATCCAGCACAGGGGGCCAGCTCCTACGAGCAGTACTTC
>TRBD1|-|TRBV7-9|TRBJ2-1
CASSLARRQGARNEQFF
TGTGCCAGCAGCTTAGCGCGGCGGCAGGGGGCGCGGAATGAGCAGTTCTTC
>-|-|TRBV7-3|TRBJ1-6
CASSLTSGGSPLHF
TGTGCCAGCAGCTTAACTTCGGGCGGGTCACCCCTCCACTTT
>TRBD2|-|TRBV27|TRBJ2-1
CATAWPSGRASEQFF
TGTGCCACCGCGTGGCCTAGCGGGAGGGCGAGCGAGCAGTTCTTC
>TRBD2|-|TRBV29-1|TRBJ2-3
CSVEDPLAGTDTQYF
TGCAGCGTTGAAGATCCACTAGCGGGCACAGATACGCAGTATTTT
>-|-|TRBV7-9|TRBJ2-5
CASSYLLRDKKRETQYF
TGTGCCAGCAGCTATCTCCTCCGGGACAAAAAGCGGGAGACCCAGTACTTC
>-|-|TRBV6-5|TRBJ1-3
CASSRDSGNTIYF
TGTGCCAGCAGCAGGGACTCTGGAAACACCATATATTTT
>-|-|TRBV4-3|TRBJ1-4
CASSLKKGEKLFF
TGCGCCAGCAGCCTTAAAAAAGGTGAAAAACTGTTTTTT
>TRBD1|-|TRBV2|TRBJ2-7
CASSVPTGDYEQYF
TGTGCCAGCAGTGTACCGACAGGGGACTACGAGCAGTACTTC
>TRBD1|once|TRBV11-2|TRBJ2-7
CASSPIVGTASYEQYF
TGTGCCAGCAGCCCGATTGTGGGGACAGCATCCTACGAGCAGTACTTC
>-|-|TRBV30|TRBJ1-5
CAWSATESQPQHF
TGTGCCTGGAGTGCGACAGAAAGTCAGCCCCAGCATTTT
>-|-|TRBV4-1|TRBJ2-7
CASSQEPTGYEQYF
TGCGCCAGCAGCCAAGAACCTACGGGCTACGAGCAGTACTTC
>TRBD1|few|TRBV7-9|TRBJ1-5
CAVRTGVNQPQHF
TGTGCCGTTAGGACAGGAGTCAATCAGCCCCAGCATTTT
>-|-|TRBV7-2|TRBJ2-2
CASRGLANTGELFF
TGTGCCAGCAGGGGGCTAGCTAACACCGGGGAGCTGTTTTTT
>-|-|TRBV10-1|TRBJ1-5
CASSEGVSQPQHF
TGCGCCAGCAGTGAAGGGGTTAGTCAGCCCCAGCATTTT
>-|-|TRBV15|TRBJ2-5
CATSRDVVRETQYF
TGTGCCACCAGCAGAGATGTGGTTCGGGAGACCCAGTACTTC
>-|-|TRBV2|TRBJ2-7
CASSPRNPTDEQYF
TGTGCCAGCAGCCCGCGCAATCCGACAGACGAGCAGTACTTC
>-|-|TRBV28|TRBJ1-5
CASSFSGFNQPQHF
TGTGCCAGCAGTTTTTCAGGGTTCAATCAGCCCCAGCATTTT
>-|-|TRBV29-1|TRBJ2-3
CSVEAGGPDTQYF
TGCAGCGTTGAAGCCGGGGGTCCAGATACGCAGTATTTT
>-|once|TRBV5-4|TRBJ2-3
CASSSDTSTDTQYF
TGTGCCAGCAGCTCGGACACCAGCACAGATACGCAGTATTTT
>-|-|TRBV27|TRBJ2-4
CASSLSAKNIQYF
TGTGCCAGCAGTTTATCGGCCAAAAACATTCAGTACTTC
>-|-|TRBV6-5|TRBJ2-2
CAVGGHNTGELFF
TGTGCCGTTGGGGGACACAACACCGGGGAGCTGTTTTTT
>TRBD2|-|TRBV6-5|TRBJ2-7
CASRAPGTSGYEQYF
TGTGCCAGCCGCGCTCCCGGGACTAGCGGATACGAGCAGTACTTC
>-|-|TRBV27|TRBJ2-1
CASSPPSAEQFF
TGTGCCAGCAGTCCTCCTAGCGCTGAGCAGTTCTTC
>-|-|TRBV11-2|TRBJ2-7
CASSPGGVAYEQYF
TGTGCCAGCAGCCCAGGGGGGGTAGCCTACGAGCAGTACTTC
>TRBD2|-|TRBV7-2|TRBJ2-3
CASSLERSGGARDTQYF
TGTGCCAGCAGCTTAGAGCGTAGCGGGGGGGCCCGAGATACGCAGTATTTT
>-|-|TRBV18|TRBJ2-5
CASSRTRGETQYF
TGTGCCAGCTCTCGGACTCGGGGGGAGACCCAGTACTTC